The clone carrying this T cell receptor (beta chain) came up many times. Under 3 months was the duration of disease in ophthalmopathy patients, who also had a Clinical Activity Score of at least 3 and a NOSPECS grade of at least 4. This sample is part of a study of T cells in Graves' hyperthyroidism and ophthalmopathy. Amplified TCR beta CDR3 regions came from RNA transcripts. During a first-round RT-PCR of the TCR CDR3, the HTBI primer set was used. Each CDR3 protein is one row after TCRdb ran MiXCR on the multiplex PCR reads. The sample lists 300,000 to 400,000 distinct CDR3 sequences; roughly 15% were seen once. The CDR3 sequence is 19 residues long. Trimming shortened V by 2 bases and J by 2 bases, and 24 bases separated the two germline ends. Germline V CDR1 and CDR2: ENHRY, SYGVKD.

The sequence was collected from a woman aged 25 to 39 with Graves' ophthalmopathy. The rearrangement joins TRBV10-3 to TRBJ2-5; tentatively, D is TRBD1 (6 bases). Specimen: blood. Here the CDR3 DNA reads TGTGCCATCAGTGAGCCGATTGCGGACAGCCCAGCTAGGCAAGAGACCCAGTACTTC. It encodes CAISEPIADSPARQETQYF.